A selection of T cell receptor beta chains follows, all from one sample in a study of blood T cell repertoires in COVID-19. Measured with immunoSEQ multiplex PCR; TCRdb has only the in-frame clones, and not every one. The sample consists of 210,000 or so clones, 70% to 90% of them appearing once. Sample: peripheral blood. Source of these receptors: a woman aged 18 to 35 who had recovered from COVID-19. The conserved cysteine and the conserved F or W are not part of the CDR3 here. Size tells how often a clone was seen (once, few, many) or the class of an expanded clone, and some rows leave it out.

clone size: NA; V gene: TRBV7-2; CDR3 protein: ASSLIPGGAYEQY
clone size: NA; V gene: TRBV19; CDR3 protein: ASSMGGNTEAF
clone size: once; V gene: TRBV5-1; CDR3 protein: ASSWTENEQF
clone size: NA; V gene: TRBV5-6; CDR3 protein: ASSLGGTGGQNAVELF
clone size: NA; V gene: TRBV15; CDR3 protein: ATTGVIGSNQPQH
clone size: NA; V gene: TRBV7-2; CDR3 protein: ASSFLTANTEAF
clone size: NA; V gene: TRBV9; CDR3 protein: ASSVDGRTGYNEQF
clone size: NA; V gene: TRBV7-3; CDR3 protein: ASSSRDREKAF
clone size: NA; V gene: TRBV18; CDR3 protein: ASSRTGTPAGELF
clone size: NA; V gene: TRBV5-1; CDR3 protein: ASSLAGPLAPLYEQY
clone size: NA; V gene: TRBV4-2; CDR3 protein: ASSQDSGSSYNEQF
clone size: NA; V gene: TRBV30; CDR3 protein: AWNWDSPGSGAF
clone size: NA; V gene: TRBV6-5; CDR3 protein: ASSSRDRRYEQY
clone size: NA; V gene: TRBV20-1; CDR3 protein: SAPLADLQF
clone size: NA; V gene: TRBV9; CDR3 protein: ASSEGSGGTEAF
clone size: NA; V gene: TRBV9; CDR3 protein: ASSVVPSGEQF
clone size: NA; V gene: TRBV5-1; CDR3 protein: ASSLGSQDTQY
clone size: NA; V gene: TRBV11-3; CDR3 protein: ASSLEGVGTGGFANEKLF
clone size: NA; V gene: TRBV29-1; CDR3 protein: SVVRGDYGYT
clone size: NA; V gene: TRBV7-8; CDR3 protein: ASSLAQGISYEQY
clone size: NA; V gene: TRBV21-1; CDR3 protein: ASSKPAGGTGVMESNQPQH
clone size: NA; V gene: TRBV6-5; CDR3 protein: ASTQAGGVGEKLF
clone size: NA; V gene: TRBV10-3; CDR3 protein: AIPLAGDGDTQY
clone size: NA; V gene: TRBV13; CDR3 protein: ASSLGRSPTNTGELF
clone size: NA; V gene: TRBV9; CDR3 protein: ASSLTALAKNIQY
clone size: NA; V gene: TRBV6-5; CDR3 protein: ASRKGAAQF
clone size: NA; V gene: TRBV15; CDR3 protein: ATSSGSGNTIY
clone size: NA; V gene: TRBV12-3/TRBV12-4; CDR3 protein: ASSLVVYEQY
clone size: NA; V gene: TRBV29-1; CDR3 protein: SVEFGAGVEQY
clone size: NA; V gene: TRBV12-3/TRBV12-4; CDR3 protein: ASSREVGYT
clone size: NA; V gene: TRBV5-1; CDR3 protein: ATRRGLEYNEQF
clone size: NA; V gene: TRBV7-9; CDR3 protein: ASSRNTEAF
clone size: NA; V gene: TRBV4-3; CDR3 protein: ASSQVRGRGEYGYT
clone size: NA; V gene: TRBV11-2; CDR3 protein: ASSLRDIRNTEAF
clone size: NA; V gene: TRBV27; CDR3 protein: ASSFTPHQPQH
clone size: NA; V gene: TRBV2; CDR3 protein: ASSASSEVEQF
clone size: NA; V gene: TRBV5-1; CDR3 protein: ASSSGLAHNEQF
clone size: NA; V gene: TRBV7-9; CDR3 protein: ASSRQGLDGYT
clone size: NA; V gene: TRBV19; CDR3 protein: ASSLQGAGTEAF
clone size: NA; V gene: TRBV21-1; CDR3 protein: ASIGTQNTEAF
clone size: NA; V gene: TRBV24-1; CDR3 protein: ATRPSGNGELF
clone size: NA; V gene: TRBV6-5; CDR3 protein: ASSFYRGQGGNEQF
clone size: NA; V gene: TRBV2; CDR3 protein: ASSSESEQF
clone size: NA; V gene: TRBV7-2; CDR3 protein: ASSSHRPGGSPLH
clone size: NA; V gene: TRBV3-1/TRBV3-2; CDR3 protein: ASSLRDRKIYGYT
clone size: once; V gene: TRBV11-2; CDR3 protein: ASSPLRSADTQY
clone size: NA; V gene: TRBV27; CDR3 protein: ASSGDLWGYT
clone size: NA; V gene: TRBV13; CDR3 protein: ASSLGPRGLGQPQH
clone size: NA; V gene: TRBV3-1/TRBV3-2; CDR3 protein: ASSTRQVTNYGYT
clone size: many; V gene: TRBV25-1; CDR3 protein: ASRDSSLTERNKQF
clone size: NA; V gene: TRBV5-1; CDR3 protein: ASSSRDLSSTDTQY
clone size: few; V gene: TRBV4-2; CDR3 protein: ASSQGALFGYT
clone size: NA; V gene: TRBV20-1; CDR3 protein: SASVWTSGTDTQY
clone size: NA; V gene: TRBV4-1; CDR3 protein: ASSQEGGRLIEQY
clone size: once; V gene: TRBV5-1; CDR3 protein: ASSLAGRALDEQY
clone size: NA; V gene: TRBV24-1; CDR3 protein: ATSDLSRPTSGSLEGEQY
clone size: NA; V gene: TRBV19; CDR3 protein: ASSNPGSWQSNQPQH
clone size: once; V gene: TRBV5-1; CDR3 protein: ASSLGDSSYEQY
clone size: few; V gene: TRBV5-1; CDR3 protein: ASSWTGGAGTGELF